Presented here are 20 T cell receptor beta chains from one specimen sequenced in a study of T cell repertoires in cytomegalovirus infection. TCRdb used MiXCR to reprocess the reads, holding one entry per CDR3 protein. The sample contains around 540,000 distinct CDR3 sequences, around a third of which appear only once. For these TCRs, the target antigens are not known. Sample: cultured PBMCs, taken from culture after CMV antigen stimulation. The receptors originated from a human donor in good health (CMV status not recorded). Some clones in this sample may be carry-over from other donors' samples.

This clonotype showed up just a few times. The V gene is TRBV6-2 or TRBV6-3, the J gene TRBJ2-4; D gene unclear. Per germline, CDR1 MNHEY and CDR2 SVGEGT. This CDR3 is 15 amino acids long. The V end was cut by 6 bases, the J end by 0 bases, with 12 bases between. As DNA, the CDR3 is TGTGCCAGCAGGAGCTTAACACTAGCCAAAAACATTCAGTACTTC. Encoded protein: CASRSLTLAKNIQYF.

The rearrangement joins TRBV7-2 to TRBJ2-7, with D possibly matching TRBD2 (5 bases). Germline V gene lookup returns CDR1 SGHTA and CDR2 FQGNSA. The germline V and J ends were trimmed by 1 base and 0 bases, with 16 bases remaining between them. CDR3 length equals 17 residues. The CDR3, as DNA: TGTGCCAGCAGCTTAGGCGGGTTCGACCTCGCCTCCTACGAGCAGTACTTC. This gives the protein CASSLGGFDLASYEQYF.

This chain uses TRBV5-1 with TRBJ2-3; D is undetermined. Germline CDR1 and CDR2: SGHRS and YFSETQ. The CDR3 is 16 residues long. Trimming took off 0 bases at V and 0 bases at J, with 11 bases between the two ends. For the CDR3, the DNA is TGCGCCAGCAGCTTGGCTCTGGATCCTAGCACAGATACGCAGTATTTT. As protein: CASSLALDPSTDTQYF.

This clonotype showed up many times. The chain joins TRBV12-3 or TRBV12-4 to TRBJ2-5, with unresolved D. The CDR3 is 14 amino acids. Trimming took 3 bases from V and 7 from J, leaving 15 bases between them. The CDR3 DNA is TGTGCCAGCAGTTTGAGTCAACTGTTAGGGACCCAGTACTTC. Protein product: CASSLSQLLGTQYF.

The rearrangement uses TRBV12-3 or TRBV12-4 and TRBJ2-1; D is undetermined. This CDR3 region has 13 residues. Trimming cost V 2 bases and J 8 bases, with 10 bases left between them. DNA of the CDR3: TGTGCCAGCAGTTTATTAGGGTTTCATGAGCAGTTCTTC. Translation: CASSLLGFHEQFF.

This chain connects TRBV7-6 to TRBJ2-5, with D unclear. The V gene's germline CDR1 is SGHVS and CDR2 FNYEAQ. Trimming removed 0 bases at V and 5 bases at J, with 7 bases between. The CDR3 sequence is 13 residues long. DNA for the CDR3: TGTGCCAGCAGCTTAGCAGGGTACGAGACCCAGTACTTC. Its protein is CASSLAGYETQYF.

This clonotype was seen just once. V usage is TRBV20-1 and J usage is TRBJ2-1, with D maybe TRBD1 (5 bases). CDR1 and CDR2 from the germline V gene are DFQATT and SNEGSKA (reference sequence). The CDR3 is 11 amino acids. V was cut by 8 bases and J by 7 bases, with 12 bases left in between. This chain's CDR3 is CSLPQGNEQFF. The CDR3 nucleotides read TGCAGTCTCCCGCAGGGAAATGAGCAGTTCTTC.

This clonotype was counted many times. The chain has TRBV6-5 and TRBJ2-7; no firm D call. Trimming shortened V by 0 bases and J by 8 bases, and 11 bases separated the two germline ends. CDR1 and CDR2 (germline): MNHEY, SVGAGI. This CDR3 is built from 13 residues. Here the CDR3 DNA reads TGTGCCAGCAGTTACTCGAAGTCTACTCAGCAGTACTTC. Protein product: CASSYSKSTQQYF.

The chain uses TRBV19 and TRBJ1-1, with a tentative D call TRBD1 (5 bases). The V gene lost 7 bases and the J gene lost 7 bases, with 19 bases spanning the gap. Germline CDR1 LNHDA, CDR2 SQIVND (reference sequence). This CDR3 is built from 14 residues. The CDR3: CASTQGTAWDEAFF. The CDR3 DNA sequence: TGTGCCAGTACCCAGGGAACCGCGTGGGATGAAGCTTTCTTT.

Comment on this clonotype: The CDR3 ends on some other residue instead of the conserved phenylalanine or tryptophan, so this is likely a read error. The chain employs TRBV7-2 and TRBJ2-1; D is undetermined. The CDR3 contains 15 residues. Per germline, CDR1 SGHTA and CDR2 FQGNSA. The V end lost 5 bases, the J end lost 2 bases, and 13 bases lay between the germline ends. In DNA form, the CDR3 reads TGTGCCAGCAGCCCCCAGAGATCGACCTACAATGAGCAGTTCTCC. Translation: CASSPQRSTYNEQFS.

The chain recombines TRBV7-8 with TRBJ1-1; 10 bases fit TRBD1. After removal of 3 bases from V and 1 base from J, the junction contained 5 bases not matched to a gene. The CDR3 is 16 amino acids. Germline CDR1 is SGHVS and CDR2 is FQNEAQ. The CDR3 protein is CASSFPGTGANTEAFF. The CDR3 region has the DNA TGTGCCAGCAGCTTTCCAGGGACAGGGGCGAACACTGAAGCTTTCTTT. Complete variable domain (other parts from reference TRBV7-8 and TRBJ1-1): GAGVSQSPRYKVAKRGQDVALRCDPISGHVSLFWYQQALGQGPEFLTYFQNEAQLDKSGLPSDRFFAERPEGSVSTLKIQRTQQEDSAVYLCASSFPGTGANTEAFFGQGTRLTVV.

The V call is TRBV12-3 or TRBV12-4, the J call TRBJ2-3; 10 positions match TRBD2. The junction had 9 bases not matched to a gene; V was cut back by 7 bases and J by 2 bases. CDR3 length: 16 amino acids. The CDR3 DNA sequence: TGTGCCAGCACTCTTAGCGGGAGGTCGTACACAGATACGCAGTATTTT. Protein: CASTLSGRSYTDTQYF.

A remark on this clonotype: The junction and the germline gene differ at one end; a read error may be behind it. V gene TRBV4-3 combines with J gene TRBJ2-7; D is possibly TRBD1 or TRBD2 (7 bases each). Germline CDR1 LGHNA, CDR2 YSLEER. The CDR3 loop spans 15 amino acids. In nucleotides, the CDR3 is TGCGCCAGCAGTGAGCAGGGGGGGGGGTCCTACAAGCAGTACTTC. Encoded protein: CASSEQGGGSYKQYF.

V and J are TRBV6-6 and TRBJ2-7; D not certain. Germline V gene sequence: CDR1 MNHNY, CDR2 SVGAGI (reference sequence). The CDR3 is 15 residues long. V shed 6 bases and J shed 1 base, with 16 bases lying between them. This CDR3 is CASSPATPASYEQYF. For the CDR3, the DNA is TGTGCCAGCAGCCCCGCGACGCCCGCGTCCTACGAGCAGTACTTC.

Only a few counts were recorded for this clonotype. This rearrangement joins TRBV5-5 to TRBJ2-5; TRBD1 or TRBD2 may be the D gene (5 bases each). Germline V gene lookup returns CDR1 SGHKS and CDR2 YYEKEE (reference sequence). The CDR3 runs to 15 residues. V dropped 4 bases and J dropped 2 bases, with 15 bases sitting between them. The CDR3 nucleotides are TGTGCCAGCAGCCCCGGCCAGGGACCTCAAGAGACCCAGTACTTC. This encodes CASSPGQGPQETQYF.

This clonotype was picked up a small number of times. The CDR3 spells CASSSRLAGVAETQYF. The CDR3 nucleotides are TGTGCCAGCAGTTCGAGACTAGCGGGAGTGGCAGAGACCCAGTACTTC. The rearrangement uses TRBV28 and TRBJ2-5; 12 positions agree with TRBD2. CDR3 length: 16 amino acids. After removal of 4 bases from V and 4 bases from J, the junction contained 7 bases not matched to a gene. Germline loops: CDR1 MDHEN, CDR2 SYDVKM. Filled out from reference TRBV28 and TRBJ2-5, the complete variable domain reads DVKVTQSSRYLVKRTGEKVFLECVQDMDHENMFWYRQDPGLGLRLIYFSYDVKMKEKGDIPEGYSVSREKKERFSLILESASTNQTSMYLCASSSRLAGVAETQYFGPGTRLLVL.

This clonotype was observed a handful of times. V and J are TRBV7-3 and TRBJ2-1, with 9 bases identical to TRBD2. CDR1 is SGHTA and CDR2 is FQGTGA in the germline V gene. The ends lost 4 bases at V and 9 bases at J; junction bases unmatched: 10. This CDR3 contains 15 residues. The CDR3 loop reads CASSWGLAGSGEQFF. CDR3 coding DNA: TGTGCCAGCAGCTGGGGACTAGCAGGAAGTGGTGAGCAGTTCTTC. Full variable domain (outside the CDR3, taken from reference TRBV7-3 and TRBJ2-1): GAGVSQTPSNKVTEKGKYVELRCDPISGHTALYWYRQSLGQGPEFLIYFQGTGAADDSGLPNDRFFAVRPEGSVSTLKIQRTERGDSAVYLCASSWGLAGSGEQFFGPGTRLTVL.

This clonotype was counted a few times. The CDR3 DNA reads TGCAGTGCTAACTGGGGACAGACCTACGAGCAGTACTTC. This sequence encodes CSANWGQTYEQYF. The rearrangement links TRBV20-1 to TRBJ2-7; the match to TRBD1 covers 7 bases. Germline CDR1 is DFQATT and CDR2 is SNEGSKA (reference sequence). With 4 bases clipped from V and 2 bases from J, the junction kept 5 bases outside the gene matches. The CDR3 contains 13 residues.

The CDR3 coding sequence is TGTGCCAGCAGTCTCAACCCCACCAATGAGCAGTTCTTC. Its protein product is CASSLNPTNEQFF. The rearrangement uses TRBV27 and TRBJ2-1, with D hard to call. The V end lost 5 bases, the J end lost 6 bases, and 11 bases lay between the germline ends. The CDR3 has 13 amino acids. CDR1 MNHEY and CDR2 SMNVEV come from the germline V gene (reference sequence).

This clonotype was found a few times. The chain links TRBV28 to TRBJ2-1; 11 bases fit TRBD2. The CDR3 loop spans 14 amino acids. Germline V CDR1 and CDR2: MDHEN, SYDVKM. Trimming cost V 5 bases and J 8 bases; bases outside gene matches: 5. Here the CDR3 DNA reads TGTGCCAGCAGTAGACTAGCGGGGAACGATGAGCAGTTCTTC. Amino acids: CASSRLAGNDEQFF. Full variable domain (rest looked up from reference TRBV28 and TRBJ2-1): DVKVTQSSRYLVKRTGEKVFLECVQDMDHENMFWYRQDPGLGLRLIYFSYDVKMKEKGDIPEGYSVSREKKERFSLILESASTNQTSMYLCASSRLAGNDEQFFGPGTRLTVL.